This is a list of T cell receptor beta chains from one sample in a study of cytomegalovirus exposure and HLA in healthy donors. Produced via immunoSEQ multiplex PCR; TCRdb's table is partial and in-frame only. Of fewer than 200,000 clones listed, more than 80% are singletons. The sequenced sample consisted of PBMCs. Receptors originate from a woman between 18 and 30 years old in good health and CMV-seropositive. Both conserved end residues are part of each CDR3. D genes are given only for firm matches. Size values are once, few and many counts, or a class for expanded clones, and some rows have none.

d_call: TRBD1
v_call: TRBV28
j_call: TRBJ2-7
cdr3_length: 14
clone_size: NA
cdr3_nt: TGTGCCAGCAGTTTTACAGGGGGAAGGAACGAGCAGTACTTC
cdr3_aa: CASSFTGGRNEQYF

d_call: TRBD1
v_call: TRBV5-6
j_call: TRBJ1-2
cdr3_length: 14
clone_size: NA
cdr3_nt: TGTGCCAGCAGCTTCCGGGACAGGCCGTTCGGCTACACCTTC
cdr3_aa: CASSFRDRPFGYTF

d_call: TRBD1
v_call: TRBV7-9
j_call: TRBJ2-2
cdr3_length: 14
clone_size: NA
cdr3_nt: TGTGCCAGCAGCAACAGGGGGGTAACCGGGGAGCTGTTTTTT
cdr3_aa: CASSNRGVTGELFF

d_call: NA
v_call: TRBV19
j_call: TRBJ1-5
cdr3_length: 16
clone_size: NA
cdr3_nt: TGTGCCAGTAGTATGAGTCTGATTCTTAGCAATCAGCCCCAGCATTTT
cdr3_aa: CASSMSLILSNQPQHF

d_call: TRBD1
v_call: TRBV28
j_call: TRBJ2-5
cdr3_length: 16
clone_size: NA
cdr3_nt: TGTGCCAGCAGTACACCCGCCACAGGGGGGTCAGAGACCCAGTACTTC
cdr3_aa: CASSTPATGGSETQYF

d_call: TRBD2
v_call: TRBV28
j_call: TRBJ2-3
cdr3_length: 15
clone_size: NA
cdr3_nt: TGTGCCAGCAGAACCGAGCGGGGGGGCCCAGATACGCAGTATTTT
cdr3_aa: CASRTERGGPDTQYF

d_call: TRBD1
v_call: TRBV7-8
j_call: TRBJ1-3
cdr3_length: 14
clone_size: NA
cdr3_nt: TGTGCCAGCAGCTTGACAGGGTTTGGAAACACCATATATTTT
cdr3_aa: CASSLTGFGNTIYF

d_call: TRBD2
v_call: TRBV15
j_call: TRBJ2-7
cdr3_length: 12
clone_size: few
cdr3_nt: TGTGCCACGGAGGGAGGGGCGGGGGAGCAGTACTTC
cdr3_aa: CATEGGAGEQYF

d_call: NA
v_call: TRBV6-1
j_call: TRBJ2-3
cdr3_length: 12
clone_size: NA
cdr3_nt: TGTGCCAGGGGGGGTCGGGCAGATACGCAGTATTTT
cdr3_aa: CARGGRADTQYF

d_call: NA
v_call: TRBV15
j_call: TRBJ1-5
cdr3_length: 13
clone_size: NA
cdr3_nt: TGTGCCACCAGCAGAGTACACGAGGAGCCCCAGCATTTT
cdr3_aa: CATSRVHEEPQHF

d_call: NA
v_call: TRBV30
j_call: TRBJ1-1
cdr3_length: 13
clone_size: NA
cdr3_nt: TGTGCCTGGCTCCCGACGGGTAGCGCTGAAGCTTTCTTT
cdr3_aa: CAWLPTGSAEAFF

d_call: NA
v_call: TRBV7-9
j_call: TRBJ2-1
cdr3_length: 15
clone_size: NA
cdr3_nt: TGTGCCAGCAGCCGTCTACTAGCTAGTTACAATGAGCAGTTCTTC
cdr3_aa: CASSRLLASYNEQFF

d_call: TRBD1
v_call: TRBV15
j_call: TRBJ1-1
cdr3_length: 15
clone_size: NA
cdr3_nt: TGTGCCACCAGCGGACTCGGGACAGGCCTCACTGAAGCTTTCTTT
cdr3_aa: CATSGLGTGLTEAFF

d_call: TRBD2
v_call: TRBV6-1
j_call: TRBJ2-7
cdr3_length: 13
clone_size: NA
cdr3_nt: TGTGCCAGCAGTGTGGGGGGGTATGGCGAGCAGTACTTC
cdr3_aa: CASSVGGYGEQYF

d_call: NA
v_call: TRBV6-1
j_call: TRBJ2-5
cdr3_length: 13
clone_size: NA
cdr3_nt: TGTGCCAGCAGTGAATCGAGCGAAGGGACCCAGTACTTC
cdr3_aa: CASSESSEGTQYF

d_call: NA
v_call: TRBV4-2
j_call: TRBJ2-1
cdr3_length: 15
clone_size: NA
cdr3_nt: TGTGCCAGCAGCGCCACTAGCCTGGCGGCCAATGAGCAGTTCTTC
cdr3_aa: CASSATSLAANEQFF

d_call: TRBD1
v_call: TRBV9
j_call: TRBJ2-1
cdr3_length: 13
clone_size: NA
cdr3_nt: TGTGCCTCGACGGGGACAGGCTACAATGAGCAGTTCTTC
cdr3_aa: CASTGTGYNEQFF

d_call: TRBD1
v_call: TRBV9
j_call: TRBJ1-4
cdr3_length: 14
clone_size: NA
cdr3_nt: TGTGCCAGCAGCGTAGCCCCAGGGGGTGAAAAACTGTTTTTT
cdr3_aa: CASSVAPGGEKLFF

d_call: TRBD2
v_call: TRBV7-2
j_call: TRBJ2-3
cdr3_length: 16
clone_size: NA
cdr3_nt: TGTGCCAGCAGCACGCGGCGGGGGGCAAACACAGATACGCAGTATTTT
cdr3_aa: CASSTRRGANTDTQYF

d_call: NA
v_call: TRBV5-1
j_call: TRBJ1-1
cdr3_length: 16
clone_size: NA
cdr3_nt: TGCGCCAGCAGCCTAACGGACACGGCGTGGAACACTGAAGCTTTCTTT
cdr3_aa: CASSLTDTAWNTEAFF

d_call: NA
v_call: TRBV28
j_call: TRBJ2-5
cdr3_length: 12
clone_size: NA
cdr3_nt: TGTGCCAGCAGCTTTTTCCAAGAGACCCAGTACTTC
cdr3_aa: CASSFFQETQYF

d_call: NA
v_call: TRBV18
j_call: TRBJ2-7
cdr3_length: 17
clone_size: NA
cdr3_nt: TGTGCCAGCTCAACTGGTCTCGGCGGCGGTTATATTTACGAGCAGTACTTC
cdr3_aa: CASSTGLGGGYIYEQYF

d_call: TRBD1
v_call: TRBV6-6
j_call: TRBJ1-5
cdr3_length: 14
clone_size: NA
cdr3_nt: TGTGCCAGCGCGACAGGGGAGCGTACTCAGCCCCAGCATTTT
cdr3_aa: CASATGERTQPQHF

d_call: TRBD1
v_call: TRBV7-9
j_call: TRBJ2-1
cdr3_length: 15
clone_size: NA
cdr3_nt: TGTGCCAGCAGCTCAGGGACAGGGAACTACAATGAGCAGTTCTTC
cdr3_aa: CASSSGTGNYNEQFF

d_call: TRBD2
v_call: TRBV7-9
j_call: TRBJ2-5
cdr3_length: 15
clone_size: once
cdr3_nt: TGTGCCAGCAGCTCCGGGACTAGCGGCCAAGAGACCCAGTACTTC
cdr3_aa: CASSSGTSGQETQYF

d_call: NA
v_call: TRBV6-5
j_call: TRBJ2-5
cdr3_length: 11
clone_size: NA
cdr3_nt: TGTGCCGCAGGGAGGAGGGAGACCCAGTACTTC
cdr3_aa: CAAGRRETQYF

d_call: NA
v_call: TRBV21-1
j_call: TRBJ1-1
cdr3_length: 16
clone_size: NA
cdr3_nt: TGTGCCAGCGGAGCTTCAAAAGGACAGCCGAACACTGAAGCTTTCTTT
cdr3_aa: CASGASKGQPNTEAFF

d_call: TRBD1
v_call: TRBV5-1
j_call: TRBJ2-5
cdr3_length: 13
clone_size: NA
cdr3_nt: TGCGCCAGCAGCCCCGGGACAGAAGAGACCCAGTACTTC
cdr3_aa: CASSPGTEETQYF

d_call: NA
v_call: TRBV7-3
j_call: TRBJ1-1
cdr3_length: 14
clone_size: NA
cdr3_nt: TGTGCCAGCAGCTTAGGGGGGATGAACACTGAAGCTTTCTTT
cdr3_aa: CASSLGGMNTEAFF

d_call: TRBD2
v_call: TRBV10-3
j_call: TRBJ2-6
cdr3_length: 19
clone_size: few
cdr3_nt: TGTGCCATCAGTGATACTAGCGGGGGGCCCATCTCTGGGGCCAACGTCCTGACTTTC
cdr3_aa: CAISDTSGGPISGANVLTF

d_call: TRBD1
v_call: TRBV10-3
j_call: TRBJ2-6
cdr3_length: 22
clone_size: NA
cdr3_nt: TGTGCCATCAGTCCTAGGACAGGTCGGGACCACGCTGCGTCCTCTGGGGCCAACGCCCTGACTTTC
cdr3_aa: CAISPRTGRDHAASSGANALTF

d_call: TRBD2
v_call: TRBV29-1
j_call: TRBJ2-3
cdr3_length: 14
clone_size: NA
cdr3_nt: TGCAGCTTTCGGACTAGCGGGGTCACAGATACGCAGTATTTT
cdr3_aa: CSFRTSGVTDTQYF

d_call: NA
v_call: TRBV5-5
j_call: TRBJ1-6
cdr3_length: 15
clone_size: NA
cdr3_nt: TGTGCCAGCAGCGGTCAGGGGTCTTATAATTCACCCCTCCACTTT
cdr3_aa: CASSGQGSYNSPLHF

d_call: TRBD2
v_call: TRBV6-5
j_call: TRBJ2-4
cdr3_length: 14
clone_size: NA
cdr3_nt: TGTGCCAGCAGAACGGGACTAGCTGTTAACATTCAGTACTTC
cdr3_aa: CASRTGLAVNIQYF

d_call: NA
v_call: TRBV18
j_call: TRBJ2-6
cdr3_length: 16
clone_size: few
cdr3_nt: TGTGCCAGCTCAAGCCCACAGGCTGCAGGGGCCAACGTCCTGACTTTC
cdr3_aa: CASSSPQAAGANVLTF

d_call: NA
v_call: TRBV19
j_call: TRBJ2-3
cdr3_length: 15
clone_size: once
cdr3_nt: TGTGCCAGTAGTATAGCTGCGGGGACGAGGAATACGCAGTATTTT
cdr3_aa: CASSIAAGTRNTQYF

d_call: TRBD1
v_call: TRBV11-2
j_call: TRBJ2-1
cdr3_length: 16
clone_size: few
cdr3_nt: TGTGCCAGCAGCTTCGATTGGGGACAGGGGGGCAATGAGCAGTTCTTC
cdr3_aa: CASSFDWGQGGNEQFF

d_call: TRBD1
v_call: TRBV29-1
j_call: TRBJ2-7
cdr3_length: 13
clone_size: NA
cdr3_nt: TGCTCCTCGACCGGACAGGACACCTACGAGCAGTACTTC
cdr3_aa: CSSTGQDTYEQYF

d_call: TRBD2
v_call: TRBV6-5
j_call: TRBJ2-7
cdr3_length: 15
clone_size: NA
cdr3_nt: TGTGCCAGCAGTCCGGGACTAGCGGGAATCTACGAGCAGTACTTC
cdr3_aa: CASSPGLAGIYEQYF

d_call: NA
v_call: TRBV21-1
j_call: TRBJ2-2
cdr3_length: 17
clone_size: NA
cdr3_nt: TGTGCCAGCAGCAAAGACCCGGGACAGACGAACACCGGGGAGCTGTTTTTT
cdr3_aa: CASSKDPGQTNTGELFF